This section outlines one T cell receptor beta chain sequence together with its context. Sequencing was performed with immunoSEQ multiplex PCR; in TCRdb, only in-frame clones are kept and a portion is missing. The data hold about 140,000 clones, with about 90% observed a single time. This sample stems from a study of T cell responses to AZD1222 COVID-19 vaccine. Germline assignment: CDR1 MNHNY and CDR2 SVGAGI (reference sequence). Germline trimming cut 4 bases from V and 5 bases from J; bases unmatched to any gene: 13. This CDR3 spans 16 amino acids. The rearrangement links TRBV6-6 to TRBJ2-7; 8 nucleotides line up with TRBD1. The sequencing here drew on peripheral blood, taken on day 0 of AZD1222 vaccination. The TCR originated in an adult in good health. The CDR3, as DNA: TGTGCCAGCAGTTCAATCGGACAGGGTCACAGAAACGAGCAGTACTTC. As protein: CASSSIGQGHRNEQYF.